This T cell receptor beta chain emerged from a study of blood T cell repertoires in COVID-19. Study in general: Acute and convalescent COVID-19 specimens originated in the United States, Italy and Spain.

The CDR3 contains 15 residues. Trimming left V 5 bases short and J 5 bases short, with 18 bases between. In germline, CDR1 is MDHEN, CDR2 SYDVKM. Sequencing used immunoSEQ multiplex PCR; TCRdb keeps in-frame clones, though not all of them. The sample carries 25,000 to 35,000 clones, 81% recorded once. The V and J genes are TRBV28 and TRBJ1-2, with D perhaps TRBD1 (6 bases). This receptor was obtained from a woman in her sixties with acute or convalescent COVID-19. Sequencing used peripheral blood. The CDR3 loop reads CASSPGGGIGYGYTF. The CDR3 coding sequence is TGTGCCAGCAGTCCCGGGGGGGGCATCGGGTATGGCTACACCTTC.